This T cell receptor (beta chain) is drawn from a study of blood T cell repertoires in COVID-19. On the study more broadly: The analysed material was cDNA or gDNA that came from T cells, B-cell-depleted T cells, or PBMCs.

Residents of under 25 US areas, aged roughly 18 to 89 years, made up the participants. Recovered Cohort 3 donors showed two negative PCRs, clearance, or symptom resolution. The J segment lost 5 bases and the V segment lost 6 bases, leaving 8 bases of the junction unmatched. CDR3 length: 14 residues. Looked up from germline, CDR1 is MNHEY and CDR2 is SMNVEV (reference sequence). Method: immunoSEQ multiplex PCR; TCRdb's copy keeps in-frame clones and lacks some. Of a few hundred thousand clones detected, about 83% appear once; the ten largest clones hold approximately 6%. The clonotype originates from a woman between 40 and 50 years old who had recovered from COVID-19. What was sequenced was PBMCs or T cells enriched from blood (not recorded which). The chain is built from TRBV27 and TRBJ2-5; TRBD2 agrees at 8 bases. The CDR3 DNA sequence: TGTGCCAGCAGGCGAAGCGGGAGCGGGGAGACCCAGTACTTC. Encoded protein: CASRRSGSGETQYF.